This T cell receptor beta chain originates from a study of identical twins (dated by TCRdb to the mid-2010s). The study in broad terms: To test whether fetal clonotypes persist, this study deep-sequenced TCR alpha and beta repertoires from monozygotic twins, from unrelated adults of various ages, and from cord blood. To rule out contamination, replicate twin experiments were performed at different times with different library preparation protocols.

Libraries were made using 5' RACE. The sample was run on an Illumina HiSeq 2000. Template switching added a universal primer binding site, and the final cDNA carried a unique molecular identifier that allowed TCR cDNA molecules to be counted accurately. First-strand cDNA for TCR alpha and beta chains was synthesized from specific primers in the conserved constant-segment region. To control for contamination, each cDNA library was double barcoded with a SMART-Mk sample barcode plus Illumina barcodes. Two successive PCR steps introduced TruSeq adapter sequences along with Illumina sample barcodes. The Illumina HiSeq platform was used with custom primers to sequence TCR alpha and beta cDNA libraries. In the original analysis: MiGEC processed the raw reads to extract unique molecular identifiers, while MiXCR was used to determine the CDR3 positions. Recombination models were inferred per individual with the repgenHMM and IGoR tools using an EM algorithm. The tcR package in R was used for shared clonotype analysis, with sharing normalized by the product of cloneset sizes. To study raw recombination without the effects of thymic and clonal selection, out-of-frame nonproductive sequences were analyzed. TCRdb trimmed the raw reads at Q25, called clones with MiXCR and kept productive beta chains. Each record represents a unique CDR3 protein, reported with the most common genes and DNA among its rows. The V and J calls, along with clone size, are taken from TCRdb and not from the paper's own processing. The sample table lists about 160,000 distinct CDR3 sequences, around 3.5% of them with a count of one. The ten largest clones take up approximately 7.7% of the sample.

In this sample, this clonotype turned up many times. This receptor's antigen is unknown. It has no much larger one-base neighbor in the sample; base qualities were not kept. From V the trimming removes 4 bases and from J it removes 4 bases, while the gene matches leave 6 bases of the junction unaccounted for. Via the germline V gene (reference sequence), CDR1 is SEHNR and CDR2 FQNEAQ. Spanning cysteine to phenylalanine, the CDR3 consists of 16 amino acids. Just the 48-base CDR3 DNA is kept, in frame starting at base 1. Every donor in the study was a healthy Caucasian. Miltenyi CD45RO+ enrichment and human naive T-cell isolation kits were used to isolate memory (CD45RO+) and naive T cells from PBMC. Paper-wide results and their limitations: Zero-insertion analyses could be partly confounded by invariant T cells such as MAIT and iNKT, although diverse VJ usage argued against such confounding for most clonotypes. In monozygotic twins, recombination models systematically underestimated out-of-frame TCR alpha sharing, but the models matched the sharing seen between unrelated individuals. In beta out-of-frame sequences, excess twin sharing was weaker, because having fewer shared sequences lowered the signal-to-noise ratio. Fewer insertions were carried by abundant cord blood beta clonotypes; a weaker similar trend was observed in young adult naive repertoires, while no such trend was observed in memory repertoires. Compared with coincidental sharing between unrelated individuals, out-of-frame TCR alpha sequences shared between twins had an excess of sequences with low generation probability. Because the same donors could not be followed over many years, the conclusions depended on cross-sectional statistical analysis.

This TCR was recovered from a man younger than 35 in good health. This sequence uses TRBV7-9 and TRBJ2-5; 13 bases in the junction line up with TRBD2. Sample: memory T cells sorted from blood. The meaning of the sample's cell subset or site label: CD45RO+ enriched T cells. CDR3 reads: CASSSGLAGVLETQYF. DNA sequence: TGTGCCAGCAGCTCTGGACTAGCGGGGGTCTTAGAGACCCAGTACTTC.